The 16 T cell receptor beta chains below were found in one sample sequenced in a study of T cell responses to AZD1222 COVID-19 vaccine. Sequenced by immunoSEQ multiplex PCR; TCRdb stores in-frame clones only, minus some. Of about 150,000 clones listed, roughly 82% are singletons. The source material was peripheral blood, sampled on day 0 of AZD1222 vaccination. These receptors came from an adult in good health.

CDR3 nucleotides: TGTGCCACCAGTGAAGCCGGGACTAGCTTTTACAATGAGCAGTTCTTC. Its translation: CATSEAGTSFYNEQFF. The V call is TRBV24-1, the J call TRBJ2-1, with 9 nucleotides matching TRBD2. The CDR3 is 16 amino acids. V gave up 4 bases and J gave up 4 bases; unmatched junction bases: 7. Germline V gene data show CDR1 as KGHDR and CDR2 as SFDVKD.

This clone turned up a few times. The rearrangement links TRBV28 to TRBJ1-2, with no clear D. CDR1 is MDHEN and CDR2 is SYDVKM in the germline V gene. The CDR3 consists of 16 residues. The germline V and J ends were trimmed by 7 bases and 4 bases, with 22 bases remaining between them. CDR3 sequence reads: CASKTPRSATGYGYTF. The DNA for the CDR3 is TGTGCCAGCAAAACCCCTAGATCGGCGACCGGCTATGGCTACACCTTC.

The chain combines TRBV19 with TRBJ2-7; D could derive from TRBD1 or TRBD2 (6 bases each). The germline CDR1 and CDR2 sequences are LNHDA and SQIVND (reference sequence). V was shortened by 6 bases and J by 6 bases, with 18 bases between the two germline ends. CDR3 length: 14 residues. Here the CDR3 DNA reads TGTGCCAGTAGCTCAGGGGCCGCGGGGTTCGAGCAGTACTTC. Translating gives CASSSGAAGFEQYF.

This chain uses TRBV5-1 with TRBJ1-1; maybe TRBD1 (5 bases). This CDR3 spans 14 amino acids. V was trimmed by 0 bases and J by 3 bases, leaving 9 bases between them. Germline-derived CDR1 and CDR2 are SGHRS and YFSETQ. The CDR3 region has the DNA TGCGCCAGCAGCTTGGGGGGCACGGACACTGAAGCTTTCTTT. It encodes CASSLGGTDTEAFF.

The rearrangement uses TRBV9 and TRBJ2-7; tentatively, D is TRBD2 (6 bases). The CDR3 has 14 residues. Trimming cost V 1 base and J 7 bases, with 15 bases left between them. Germline assignment: CDR1 SGDLS and CDR2 YYNGEE. This CDR3 reads CASSVRDSRWEQYF. CDR3 bases: TGTGCCAGCAGCGTACGGGACTCTAGATGGGAGCAGTACTTC. Variable domain in full (rest from reference TRBV9 and TRBJ2-7): DSGVTQTPKHLITATGQRVTLRCSPRSGDLSVYWYQQSLDQGLQFLIQYYNGEERAKGNILERFSAQQFPDLHSELNLSSLELGDSALYFCASSVRDSRWEQYFGPGTRLTVT.

The CDR3 sequence is CASSEGSGRPYEQYF. The CDR3 nucleotides read TGTGCCAGCAGTGAAGGAAGCGGCAGACCCTACGAGCAGTACTTC. This sequence joins TRBV6-1 and TRBJ2-7, with a tentative D call TRBD2 (5 bases). Germline lookup yields CDR1 MNHNS and CDR2 SASEGT. This CDR3 comprises 15 residues. The V end was cut by 1 base, the J end by 2 bases, with 12 bases between.

The chain uses TRBV7-2 and TRBJ2-6; perhaps TRBD1 as D (7 bases). This CDR3 comprises 18 residues. The germline V and J ends were trimmed by 3 bases and 0 bases, with 15 bases remaining between them. Per germline, CDR1 SGHTA and CDR2 FQGNSA. The CDR3 nucleotides are TGTGCCAGCAGCTTCGCGGGACAGACCAACTCTGGGGCCAACGTCCTGACTTTC. Protein sequence: CASSFAGQTNSGANVLTF.

This sequence joins TRBV5-4 and TRBJ1-1; D unresolved. Trimming shortened V by 1 base and J by 0 bases, and 7 bases separated the two germline ends. The CDR3 is 14 amino acids. Germline lookup yields CDR1 SGHNT and CDR2 YYREEE (reference sequence). The CDR3, as DNA: TGTGCCAGCAGCTTGAAGGGAGTGAACACTGAAGCTTTCTTT. Encoded protein: CASSLKGVNTEAFF.

The V gene is TRBV19, the J gene TRBJ1-4, with D perhaps TRBD1 (6 bases). CDR1 is LNHDA, CDR2 SQIVND, per germline (reference sequence). V was clipped by 2 bases and J by 5 bases, with 15 bases between them. This CDR3 is built from 16 residues. This CDR3 is CASSIRDIGGNEKLFF. CDR3 nucleotide sequence: TGTGCCAGTAGTATACGGGACATTGGGGGGAATGAAAAACTGTTTTTT.

The chain uses TRBV19 and TRBJ1-2; D is unresolved. V lost 2 bases, J lost 3 bases, and 10 bases lay in between. CDR3 length equals 14 residues. CDR1 is LNHDA, CDR2 SQIVND, per germline (reference sequence). Here the CDR3 DNA reads TGTGCCAGTAGTATACTTGACCCGGACTATGGCTACACCTTC. It yields the protein CASSILDPDYGYTF.

This clone has a single count. V and J are TRBV28 and TRBJ1-2, with 9 bases lining up with TRBD1. CDR3 length: 15 residues. Germline CDR1 MDHEN, CDR2 SYDVKM. J was trimmed by 4 bases and V by 6 bases; bases with no gene match: 9. The CDR3 sequence is CASSDTGGVPYGYTF. In DNA, the CDR3 is TGTGCCAGCAGCGATACAGGGGGCGTACCCTATGGCTACACCTTC.

V usage is TRBV24-1 and J usage is TRBJ2-1; D gene ambiguous. V was trimmed by 4 bases and J by 8 bases, leaving 11 bases between them. Germline CDR1 KGHDR, CDR2 SFDVKD. The CDR3 extends over 13 amino acids. CDR3 residues: CATSEIGGHEQFF. DNA of the CDR3: TGTGCCACCAGTGAGATCGGTGGACATGAGCAGTTCTTC.

This chain uses TRBV15 with TRBJ1-2, with 8 positions matching TRBD1. Germline assignment: CDR1 LNHNV and CDR2 YYDKDF (reference sequence). The CDR3 is 16 amino acids. The J segment lost 1 base and the V segment lost 5 bases, leaving 9 bases of the junction unmatched. The CDR3 DNA reads as TGTGCCACCAGCTATCGACAGGGGTGGTTTAACTATGGCTACACCTTC. Protein sequence: CATSYRQGWFNYGYTF.

J is TRBJ1-4 and V is TRBV18; 7 nucleotides align to TRBD1. Trimming removed 5 bases from V and 0 bases from J; junction bases left unmatched: 9. The germline CDR1 and CDR2 sequences are KGHSH and LQKENI. The CDR3 contains 17 residues. The CDR3 DNA sequence: TGTGCCAGCTCATCGGGACAGTTCCTGACAACTAATGAAAAACTGTTTTTT. Translating gives CASSSGQFLTTNEKLFF. The entire variable domain, with the rest obtained from reference TRBV18 and TRBJ1-4, is as follows: NAGVMQNPRHLVRRRGQEARLRCSPMKGHSHVYWYRQLPEEGLKFMVYLQKENIIDESGMPKERFSAEFPKEGPSILRIQQVVRGDSAAYFCASSSGQFLTTNEKLFFGSGTQLSVL.

This chain uses TRBV27 with TRBJ2-1; weak D call: TRBD1 (5 bases). Germline V lookup: CDR1 MNHEY, CDR2 SMNVEV (reference sequence). The CDR3 covers 17 residues. V gave up 3 bases and J gave up 4 bases, with 19 bases separating them. The CDR3 region has the DNA TGTGCCAGCAGTTTTGTGCCGCTAGGACAACCGTACAATGAGCAGTTCTTC. Its protein product is CASSFVPLGQPYNEQFF.

The chain carries TRBV4-1 and TRBJ1-2, with 9 bases matching TRBD1. CDR3 length: 16 residues. Looked up from germline, CDR1 is MGHRA and CDR2 is YSYEKL. V shed 0 bases and J 8 bases; nucleotides not matched to a gene: 10. In DNA form, the CDR3 reads TGCGCCAGCAGCCAAGAAGGGACAGGGCACCTTCGAGGCTACACCTTC. Translation: CASSQEGTGHLRGYTF.